This passage covers 32 T cell receptor beta chains from one sample sequenced in a study of cytomegalovirus exposure and HLA in healthy donors. 13 Jbeta primers and 60 Vbeta primers were used for the PCR. The assay was immunoSEQ multiplex PCR, and TCRdb's table has in-frame clones only and misses some. The sample shows around 110,000 clones, around 67% of them seen only once. Sample: PBMCs. These receptors were collected from a woman aged 40 to 50 in good health and CMV-seropositive.

This chain joins TRBV19 and TRBJ1-5, with D maybe TRBD1 (5 bases). The CDR3 extends over 13 amino acids. Germline loops: CDR1 LNHDA, CDR2 SQIVND (reference sequence). Trimming took 8 bases from V and 0 from J, leaving 8 bases between them. CDR3 in amino acids: CASSTASNQPQHF. In DNA, the CDR3 is TGTGCCAGTTCGACAGCTAGCAATCAGCCCCAGCATTTT.

The chain links TRBV9 to TRBJ1-2, with TRBD1 identical over 9 bases. J gave up 8 bases and V 4 bases, and 6 bases lay outside the gene matches. The germline CDR1 and CDR2 sequences are SGDLS and YYNGEE. The CDR3 extends over 13 amino acids. The CDR3 reads CASSQQGAVGYTF. The CDR3, as DNA: TGTGCCAGCAGCCAACAGGGGGCCGTAGGCTACACCTTC.

The chain employs TRBV5-1 and TRBJ2-5, with D perhaps TRBD2 (6 bases). The V end lost 0 bases, the J end lost 5 bases, and 23 bases lay between the germline ends. Germline CDR1 and CDR2: SGHRS and YFSETQ. There are 18 residues in the CDR3. The CDR3 here is CASSLVGGAAVGRETQYF. CDR3 DNA: TGCGCCAGCAGCTTGGTCGGAGGGGCTGCGGTGGGGCGGGAGACCCAGTACTTC.

This chain connects TRBV21-1 to TRBJ2-7; the tabulated D call, TRBD1, remains unverified against the DNA. TRBV21-1 is deemed a pseudogene. The CDR3 has 17 residues. The CDR3 reads CASYVRTPRQPTYEQYF. CDR3 sequence (DNA): TGTGCCAGCTATGTTCGGACCCCTAGACAGCCTACCTACGAGCAGTACTTC.

The chain is built from TRBV5-1 and TRBJ2-5; the match to TRBD2 covers 9 bases. The CDR3 extends over 16 amino acids. V shed 0 bases, J shed 2 bases, and the junction held 5 bases outside the gene matches. CDR1 and CDR2 (germline): SGHRS, YFSETQ. The CDR3 nucleotides read TGCGCCAGCAGCTTGGCGGCTAGCGGGGCTCAAGAGACCCAGTACTTC. It codes for CASSLAASGAQETQYF.

The V call is TRBV9, the J call TRBJ2-1, with 13 nucleotides matching TRBD2. Germline-derived CDR1 and CDR2 are SGDLS and YYNGEE. The CDR3 totals 16 residues. The V and J ends lost 4 bases and 5 bases, in that order; junction bases with no gene match: 6. CDR3 protein: CASSFLLAGGHNEQFF. The DNA for the CDR3 is TGTGCCAGCAGCTTTCTACTAGCGGGGGGGCACAATGAGCAGTTCTTC.

V and J are TRBV7-9 and TRBJ1-6, with 7 bases identical to TRBD1. Germline trimming cut 7 bases from V and 8 bases from J; bases unmatched to any gene: 14. The CDR3 has 16 residues. The germline V gene has CDR1 SEHNR and CDR2 FQNEAQ (reference sequence). CDR3 loop: CASTLWDSPEDSPLHF. CDR3 sequence (DNA): TGTGCCAGCACTCTATGGGACAGCCCAGAGGATTCACCCCTCCACTTT.

The chain has TRBV5-6 and TRBJ2-5; 10 bases are a match to TRBD1. This CDR3 is built from 16 residues. J gave up 2 bases and V 5 bases, and 9 bases lay outside the gene matches. From germline, CDR1 is SGHDT and CDR2 YYEEEE. The CDR3 spells CASRPGTGALQETQYF. In DNA form, the CDR3 reads TGTGCCAGCAGACCCGGGACAGGGGCCTTACAAGAGACCCAGTACTTC.

V usage is TRBV2 and J usage is TRBJ2-5; TRBD2 aligns across 13 bases. The CDR3 extends over 16 amino acids. Germline V gene lookup returns CDR1 SNHLY and CDR2 FYNNEI. V gave up 6 bases and J gave up 2 bases; unmatched junction bases: 6. CDR3 coding DNA: TGTGCCAGCAGAAGGACTAGCGGGGGCCTTCAAGAGACCCAGTACTTC. It specifies CASRRTSGGLQETQYF.

This rearrangement joins TRBV5-1 to TRBJ1-2; D is unclear. Per germline, CDR1 SGHRS and CDR2 YFSETQ. V shed 0 bases and J shed 6 bases, with 9 bases lying between them. The CDR3 spans 13 residues. CDR3 DNA: TGCGCCAGCAGCTTGGCCTGGCAGGATGGCTACACCTTC. Translation gives CASSLAWQDGYTF.

The table lists this clone with a few counts. The rearrangement links TRBV7-3 to TRBJ1-1; weak D call: TRBD1 (5 bases). Trimming removed 6 bases from V and 3 bases from J, with 14 bases in between. The CDR3 consists of 14 residues. CDR1 is SGHTA and CDR2 is FQGTGA in the germline V gene. The CDR3 loop is CASRQDGRHTEAFF. In DNA form, the CDR3 reads TGTGCCAGCAGACAGGACGGACGGCACACTGAAGCTTTCTTT.

About this clone itself: Germline and junction disagree at one end, which may indicate a read error. This rearrangement joins TRBV10-1 to TRBJ1-1; possibly TRBD1 for D (5 bases). This CDR3 has 13 residues. The germline gives CDR1 WNHNN, CDR2 SYGVQD (reference sequence). The CDR3 nucleotides read TGCGCCAGCAGTACAGGTCAAGACACCGAAGCTTTCTTT. Residues: CASSTGQDTEAFF.

V usage is TRBV7-6 and J usage is TRBJ2-3; D is possibly TRBD1 (5 bases). The CDR3 sequence is 15 residues long. V was trimmed by 3 bases and J by 3 bases, leaving 13 bases between them. CDR1 and CDR2 (germline): SGHVS, FNYEAQ. CDR3 in amino acids: CASSLDRGQTDTQYF. The CDR3 DNA is TGTGCCAGCAGCTTGGATAGGGGCCAAACAGATACGCAGTATTTT. Supplemented by reference TRBV7-6 and TRBJ2-3, the full variable domain reads GAGVSQSPRYKVTKRGQDVALRCDPISGHVSLYWYRQALGQGPEFLTYFNYEAQQDKSGLPNDRFSAERPEGSISTLTIQRTEQRDSAMYRCASSLDRGQTDTQYFGPGTRLTVL.

The V call is TRBV30, the J call TRBJ1-4, with TRBD1 matching 7 bases. J was trimmed by 2 bases and V by 4 bases; bases with no gene match: 1. CDR1 is GTSNPN and CDR2 is SVGIG in the germline V gene (reference sequence). This CDR3 comprises 13 residues. The chain's CDR3 is CAWNRGTNEKLFF. As DNA, the CDR3 is TGTGCCTGGAACAGGGGCACTAATGAAAAACTGTTTTTT.

This clone was seen a handful of times. V and J are TRBV18 and TRBJ2-1, with 9 bases that match TRBD2. Trimming took 4 bases from V and 3 from J; bases not matched to a gene: 13. Germline CDR1 is KGHSH and CDR2 is LQKENI. CDR3 length: 18 amino acids. The CDR3 is CASSLKTPLAGVYNEQFF. In nucleotides, the CDR3 is TGTGCCAGCTCACTGAAAACTCCTTTAGCGGGGGTCTACAATGAGCAGTTCTTC.

V is TRBV5-1 and J is TRBJ1-5; D uncertain. V was shortened by 0 bases and J by 2 bases, with 6 bases between the two germline ends. Germline V CDR1 and CDR2: SGHRS, YFSETQ. There are 14 residues in the CDR3. CDR3 sequence (DNA): TGCGCCAGCAGCTTGGGGTCAGGCAATCAGCCCCAGCATTTT. Its translation is CASSLGSGNQPQHF.

The rearrangement uses TRBV6-6 and TRBJ2-5; 8 nucleotides line up with TRBD2. CDR1 and CDR2 (germline): MNHNY, SVGAGI (reference sequence). CDR3 length: 13 amino acids. V lost 6 bases to trimming and J lost 5 bases; unmatched junction nucleotides: 5. This CDR3 is CASRGLARETQYF. The DNA for the CDR3 is TGTGCCAGCAGAGGACTAGCACGCGAGACCCAGTACTTC.

The chain links TRBV29-1 to TRBJ1-1; TRBD1 agrees at 10 bases. Germline-derived CDR1 and CDR2 are SQVTM and ANQGSEA. J was trimmed by 5 bases and V by 7 bases; bases with no gene match: 7. The CDR3 runs 13 residues. The CDR3 region has the DNA TGCAGCGCCCTAGGACAGGGGGGGACTGAAGCTTTCTTT. It translates to CSALGQGGTEAFF. Variable domain in full (rest from reference TRBV29-1 and TRBJ1-1): SAVISQKPSRDICQRGTSLTIQCQVDSQVTMMFWYRQQPGQSLTLIATANQGSEATYESGFVIDKFPISRPNLTFSTLTVSNMSPEDSSIYLCSALGQGGTEAFFGQGTRLTVV.

This clone was seen a few times. The V gene is TRBV10-3, the J gene TRBJ2-1; D perhaps matches TRBD2 (5 bases). Trimming pared 3 bases from V and 2 bases from J, leaving 11 bases between. Germline CDR1 reads ENHRY; CDR2 reads SYGVKD. The CDR3 spans 15 residues. CDR3 nucleotides: TGTGCCATCAGTGATGGACTTCTTACCTACAATGAGCAGTTCTTC. The encoded protein is CAISDGLLTYNEQFF.

The CDR3 DNA reads TGTGCCAGCAGCTCCGGACAGGGGGCGGACACCGGGGAGCTGTTTTTT. This sequence encodes CASSSGQGADTGELFF. The V and J genes are TRBV4-2 and TRBJ2-2; 11 positions agree with TRBD1. CDR1 and CDR2 (germline): LGHNA, YNFKEQ. The CDR3 has 16 residues. V dropped 5 bases and J dropped 3; count of bases not matched to a gene: 5.

The CDR3 loop is CSDRNMEPGAEAFF. CDR3 sequence (DNA): TGCAGTGACAGAAATATGGAGCCGGGGGCTGAAGCTTTCTTT. The V and J genes are TRBV29-1 and TRBJ1-1; tentative D call: TRBD1 (5 bases). Germline CDR1 reads SQVTM; CDR2 reads ANQGSEA. The CDR3 sequence is 14 residues long.

In this sample, this clone turned up a few times. The chain joins TRBV5-4 to TRBJ2-3; 8 nucleotides match TRBD2. The CDR3 consists of 15 residues. With V trimmed by 4 bases and J by 3 bases, 7 bases remained unmatched. Germline lookup yields CDR1 SGHNT and CDR2 YYREEE (reference sequence). CDR3 bases: TGTGCCAGCAGCGCCCGGGGGGGCGGTACAGATACGCAGTATTTT. It is translated as CASSARGGGTDTQYF.

The rearrangement uses TRBV28 and TRBJ2-7, with TRBD1 matching 8 bases. The V and J ends lost 6 bases and 7 bases, in that order; junction bases with no gene match: 8. The CDR3 is 13 residues long. Germline-derived CDR1 and CDR2 are MDHEN and SYDVKM. This CDR3 is CASRGGQGSEQYF. Written as DNA, the CDR3 is TGTGCCAGCAGGGGAGGACAGGGCTCGGAGCAGTACTTC.

The chain has TRBV21-1 and TRBJ1-1; the table's D call, TRBD1, has no DNA check behind it. TRBV21-1 is a known pseudogene. The length of the CDR3 is 13 residues. For the CDR3, the DNA is TGTGCCAGCGAGACAGGGGCATGGACTGAAGCTTTCTTT. Amino acids: CASETGAWTEAFF.

This clone was seen only a few times. The rearrangement joins TRBV10-3 to TRBJ1-5; no reliable D call. Trimming removed 0 bases at V and 4 bases at J, with 7 bases between. The CDR3 contains 14 residues. Germline V gives CDR1 ENHRY, CDR2 SYGVKD. The CDR3 DNA reads TGTGCCATCAGTGAGTCGTTGAGTAATCAGCCCCAGCATTTT. The encoded protein is CAISESLSNQPQHF.

The gene calls are TRBV6-1 and TRBJ1-2; D perhaps matches TRBD1 (6 bases). CDR1 and CDR2 from the germline V gene are MNHNS and SASEGT. The CDR3 consists of 14 residues. V dropped 5 bases and J dropped 4 bases, with 14 bases sitting between them. For the CDR3, the DNA is TGTGCCAGCAGTCCTGGGGGGGGCATCTATGGCTACACCTTC. Translated, it gives CASSPGGGIYGYTF.

J is TRBJ2-1 and V is TRBV5-8; 10 bases line up with TRBD1. V was pared by 4 bases and J by 6 bases, with 7 bases of the junction left unmatched. There are 15 residues in the CDR3. Germline CDR1 reads SGHTS; CDR2 reads YDEGEE. CDR3 sequence: CASSPGTGEGNEQFF. As DNA, the CDR3 is TGTGCCAGCAGCCCCGGGACAGGGGAGGGCAATGAGCAGTTCTTC.

The chain has TRBV5-4 and TRBJ1-1; D is possibly TRBD1 (5 bases). Germline V gene lookup returns CDR1 SGHNT and CDR2 YYREEE (reference sequence). The V gene lost 3 bases and the J gene lost 4 bases, with 16 bases spanning the gap. The CDR3 runs 15 residues. CDR3 sequence: CASSSSRGVGTEAFF. In DNA, the CDR3 is TGTGCCAGCAGCTCCTCACGGGGGGTGGGCACTGAAGCTTTCTTT.

This clone has more than one count but fewer than ten. The chain links TRBV28 to TRBJ2-1; weak D call: TRBD1 (7 bases). Trimming took 7 bases from V and 6 from J, leaving 13 bases between them. The CDR3 is 13 residues long. From germline, CDR1 is MDHEN and CDR2 SYDVKM. For the CDR3, the DNA is TGTGCCAGCACGGAGGGGGCGCCCAATGAGCAGTTCTTC. It specifies CASTEGAPNEQFF.

J is TRBJ2-1 and V is TRBV5-1; D is unclear. This CDR3 is built from 13 residues. The germline CDR1 and CDR2 sequences are SGHRS and YFSETQ. Trimming took 4 bases from V and 12 from J, leaving 17 bases between them. Here the CDR3 DNA reads TGCGCCAGCAGCCTCCCGACCTCTGGCGGGCAGTTCTTC. Its translation is CASSLPTSGGQFF. Drawing the rest from reference TRBV5-1 and TRBJ2-1, the complete variable domain is KAGVTQTPRYLIKTRGQQVTLSCSPISGHRSVSWYQQTPGQGLQFLFEYFSETQRNKGNFPGRFSGRQFSNSRSEMNVSTLELGDSALYLCASSLPTSGGQFFGPGTRLTVL.

Comments on this clone: One junction end does not reproduce the germline sequence, and a read error may be involved. The chain recombines TRBV7-7 with TRBJ1-3; D perhaps matches TRBD1 (6 bases). The CDR3 has 15 amino acids. CDR1 SSHAT and CDR2 FNYEAQ come from the germline V gene (reference sequence). CDR3: CASSLGGGSGNTIYF. DNA for the CDR3: TGTGCTAGCAGCTTAGGAGGGGGTAGTGGAAACACCATATATTTT.

J is TRBJ1-1 and V is TRBV9; 11 positions match TRBD1. The CDR3 has 15 amino acids. From germline, CDR1 is SGDLS and CDR2 YYNGEE. J gave up 11 bases and V 0 bases, and 9 bases lay outside the gene matches. DNA of the CDR3: TGTGCCAGCAGCGTAGAGGACAGGGGGCCCCTGACGGCTTTCTTT. Translating gives CASSVEDRGPLTAFF.